This TCR beta chain was observed in a study of OX40 agonist ivuxolimab in advanced cancers. Study in general: Hepatocellular carcinoma, melanoma, renal cell or head and neck cancer affected the dose-escalation patients.

CDR3 length equals 13 residues. Germline-derived CDR1 and CDR2 are MNHEY and SVGAGI. After removal of 5 bases from V and 7 bases from J, the junction contained 7 bases not matched to a gene. Clones were read by immunoSEQ multiplex PCR, and TCRdb kept only the in-frame ones, dropping some. The top ten clones hold 1.6% of a sample with 65,000 to 70,000 clones, roughly 81% of them seen once. The study, taken as a whole, reports: Averaged across samples, CD8+ T cells carried more expanded clones than CD4+ did.

For this clone: No antigen is known for it.

Sequenced here: CD4+ or CD8+ T cells sorted from blood, sampled in a trial of the OX40 agonist ivuxolimab. The chain is built from TRBV6-5 and TRBJ1-1; 7 bases line up with TRBD1. This clonotype was sampled from an adult with an advanced solid tumor such as melanoma, head and neck, liver or kidney cancer. The CDR3 DNA sequence: TGTGCCAGCAGTCGGGACAGCAGCTTTGAAGCTTTCTTT. Protein: CASSRDSSFEAFF.